These 30 T cell receptor beta chains came from one sample sequenced in a study of T cell changes during pregnancy in multiple sclerosis. This table comes from immunoSEQ multiplex PCR, and its TCRdb copy is limited to in-frame clones, with some not included. The sample yields about 110,000 clones, approximately 89% seen once. The sample in question was peripheral blood, obtained after pregnancy. These receptors were obtained from a female donor with multiple sclerosis, enrolled in a pregnancy study.

The chain has TRBV7-9 and TRBJ2-5; D remains ambiguous. Per germline, CDR1 SEHNR and CDR2 FQNEAQ (reference sequence). The CDR3 runs to 10 residues. The V and J ends lost 6 bases and 5 bases respectively, with 4 bases between them. The DNA for the CDR3 is TGTGCCAGCAGTATGGAGACCCAGTACTTC. This gives the protein CASSMETQYF.

The chain couples TRBV6-1 to TRBJ2-1, with a possible D match to TRBD2 (6 bases). CDR1 and CDR2 from the germline V gene are MNHNS and SASEGT. The CDR3 has 15 amino acids. The ends were cut back, 6 bases at V and 5 bases at J, with 17 bases in the middle. DNA of the CDR3: TGTGCCAGCAGAATTTGGCGGGGCCCGAACAATGAGCAGTTCTTC. Its protein product is CASRIWRGPNNEQFF.

The chain carries TRBV4-1 and TRBJ1-2, with a weak D call TRBD1 (5 bases). Germline CDR1 is MGHRA and CDR2 is YSYEKL. The CDR3 runs to 16 residues. V lost 4 bases and J 6 bases, leaving 21 bases between the germline ends. In DNA form, the CDR3 reads TGCGCCAGCAGCCTTATATATAGTCAAGGGGAAAATGGCTACACCTTC. Translated, it gives CASSLIYSQGENGYTF.

CDR3 sequence reads: CASSSTGGYTF. CDR3 in DNA: TGTGCCAGCAGCTCCACTGGTGGCTACACCTTC. This chain uses TRBV11-2 with TRBJ1-2; D gene unclear. The V end was cut by 4 bases, the J end by 7 bases, with 7 bases between. Germline values: CDR1 SGHAT, CDR2 FQNNGV. This CDR3 is built from 11 residues.

The CDR3: CASSIRDTDHSNQPQHF. In nucleotides, the CDR3 is TGTGCCAGTAGTATAAGGGACACGGACCATAGCAATCAGCCCCAGCATTTT. This chain connects TRBV19 to TRBJ1-5; possibly TRBD1 for D (6 bases). This CDR3 spans 17 amino acids. V shed 2 bases and J shed 0 bases, with 14 bases lying between them. CDR1 LNHDA and CDR2 SQIVND come from the germline V gene (reference sequence).

The table lists this clone with a count of one. The chain links TRBV19 to TRBJ2-7, with TRBD2 as a possible D gene (6 bases). The CDR3 loop spans 13 amino acids. V lost 6 bases to trimming and J lost 3 bases, with 12 bases between them. From germline, CDR1 is LNHDA and CDR2 SQIVND (reference sequence). CDR3 coding DNA: TGTGCCAGTAGGCGGGATTCGGACTACGAGCAGTACTTC. Its protein product is CASRRDSDYEQYF. Based on the CDR3 plus reference TRBV19 and TRBJ2-7, the full variable domain is DGGITQSPKYLFRKEGQNVTLSCEQNLNHDAMYWYRQDPGQGLRLIYYSQIVNDFQKGDIAEGYSVSREKKESFPLTVTSAQKNPTAFYLCASRRDSDYEQYFGPGTRLTVT.

The chain recombines TRBV6-1 with TRBJ1-5; TRBD1 matches 9 bases. CDR3 length: 13 residues. The V segment lost 8 bases and the J segment 6 bases; nucleotides outside the gene matches: 5. Germline CDR1 MNHNS, CDR2 SASEGT. Here the CDR3 DNA reads TGTGCCAGCCGGGACAGGGCCGCTCAGCCCCAGCATTTT. Translating gives CASRDRAAQPQHF.

This chain uses TRBV5-4 with TRBJ1-1; TRBD1 agrees at 9 bases. The CDR3 covers 16 residues. Trimming at V came to 4 bases and at J to 5 bases, leaving 12 bases not matched to a gene. Germline V gene sequence: CDR1 SGHNT, CDR2 YYREEE (reference sequence). The CDR3 DNA reads as TGTGCCAGCAGCCAACCTTTGGGGACAGGGATAACTGAAGCTTTCTTT. It is translated as CASSQPLGTGITEAFF.

The rearrangement uses TRBV5-4 and TRBJ2-3, with 8 bases that match TRBD2. The V gene end was trimmed by 1 base and the J gene end by 4 bases; junction bases not matched to a gene: 5. Germline CDR1 reads SGHNT; CDR2 reads YYREEE (reference sequence). This CDR3 spans 15 amino acids. In DNA, the CDR3 is TGTGCCAGCAGCTTGCTAGCGGGCGGACCAGATACGCAGTATTTT. It is translated as CASSLLAGGPDTQYF.

The gene calls are TRBV19 and TRBJ1-1; D is undetermined. The CDR3 has 11 residues. Germline CDR1 reads LNHDA; CDR2 reads SQIVND (reference sequence). Trimming removed 2 bases from V and 7 bases from J, with 5 bases in between. The CDR3 protein is CASSIQFEAFF. CDR3 bases: TGTGCCAGTAGTATACAGTTTGAAGCTTTCTTT.

This clone was observed a single time. The V call is TRBV4-1, the J call TRBJ2-1; TRBD2 agrees at 9 bases. Per the germline V gene, CDR1 is MGHRA and CDR2 is YSYEKL. V lost 8 bases to trimming and J lost 4 bases; unmatched junction nucleotides: 9. The CDR3 spans 15 residues. CDR3 sequence (DNA): TGCGCCAGCGCCTGGGGTAGCGGGGGTTACAATGAGCAGTTCTTC. It yields the protein CASAWGSGGYNEQFF.

The chain couples TRBV15 to TRBJ1-4; 8 bases are shared with TRBD1. J lost 3 bases, V lost 10 bases, and 13 bases had no gene match. The CDR3 extends over 16 amino acids. CDR1 and CDR2 from the germline V gene are LNHNV and YYDKDF (reference sequence). CDR3 DNA sequence: TGTGCCATAGAGGGTTCAGGGGGCCTGGCTAATGAAAAACTGTTTTTT. Translated: CAIEGSGGLANEKLFF. The whole variable domain, remainder taken from reference TRBV15 and TRBJ1-4, is DAMVIQNPRYQVTQFGKPVTLSCSQTLNHNVMYWYQQKSSQAPKLLFHYYDKDFNNEADTPDNFQSRRPNTSFCFLDIRSPGLGDTAMYLCAIEGSGGLANEKLFFGSGTQLSVL.

The V and J genes are TRBV10-2 and TRBJ1-1, with D unclear. The CDR3 covers 11 residues. V dropped 3 bases and J dropped 8 bases, with 7 bases sitting between them. The V gene's germline CDR1 is WSHSY and CDR2 SAAADI. CDR3 nucleotide sequence: TGCGCCAGCAGTGATACAGTAGAAGCTTTCTTT. This codes for CASSDTVEAFF.

J is TRBJ1-2 and V is TRBV5-1; 10 nucleotides align to TRBD1. The length of the CDR3 is 14 residues. Germline V gene sequence: CDR1 SGHRS, CDR2 YFSETQ. V lost 0 bases to trimming and J lost 10 bases; unmatched junction nucleotides: 6. CDR3: CASSLEGQGLIYTF. The CDR3 coding sequence is TGCGCCAGCAGCTTGGAGGGACAGGGGCTGATCTACACCTTC. Using reference TRBV5-1 and TRBJ1-2 for the parts outside the CDR3, the full variable domain is KAGVTQTPRYLIKTRGQQVTLSCSPISGHRSVSWYQQTPGQGLQFLFEYFSETQRNKGNFPGRFSGRQFSNSRSEMNVSTLELGDSALYLCASSLEGQGLIYTFGSGTRLTVV.

The chain links TRBV11-3 to TRBJ2-3; 8 nucleotides align to TRBD2. Germline CDR1 SGHNT, CDR2 YENEEA. After removal of 3 bases from V and 1 base from J, the junction contained 3 bases not matched to a gene. The CDR3 covers 15 residues. For the CDR3, the DNA is TGTGCCAGCAGCTTCCGAGCGGGGGGCACAGATACGCAGTATTTT. Translated: CASSFRAGGTDTQYF.

The chain is built from TRBV13 and TRBJ2-7, with 16 bases that match TRBD2. Germline loops: CDR1 PRHDT, CDR2 FYEKMQ (reference sequence). The CDR3 extends over 14 amino acids. V lost 8 bases, J lost 7 bases, and 5 bases stayed unmatched. The CDR3, as DNA: TGTGCCAGCGGGGGACTAGCGGGGGGGAGAGAGCAGTACTTC. Translating it yields CASGGLAGGREQYF.

This sequence joins TRBV9 and TRBJ1-2; 10 nucleotides agree with TRBD1. This CDR3 region has 17 residues. The V and J ends lost 0 bases and 2 bases, in that order; junction bases with no gene match: 7. Per the germline V gene, CDR1 is SGDLS and CDR2 is YYNGEE. DNA for the CDR3: TGTGCCAGCAGCGTAGCTGGGACAGGGGTTTCCAACTATGGCTACACCTTC. Encoded protein: CASSVAGTGVSNYGYTF. Variable domain in full (rest from reference TRBV9 and TRBJ1-2): DSGVTQTPKHLITATGQRVTLRCSPRSGDLSVYWYQQSLDQGLQFLIQYYNGEERAKGNILERFSAQQFPDLHSELNLSSLELGDSALYFCASSVAGTGVSNYGYTFGSGTRLTVV.

V and J are TRBV6-4 and TRBJ2-1; D gene unclear. Trimming cost V 0 bases and J 6 bases, with 12 bases left between them. The germline V gene encodes CDR1 MRHNA and CDR2 SNTAGT. This CDR3 is 15 amino acids long. The CDR3 DNA is TGTGCCAGCAGTGACTCGATGGTCACTACCAATGAGCAGTTCTTC. This codes for CASSDSMVTTNEQFF.

The rearrangement joins TRBV6-5 to TRBJ1-4; TRBD1 might be the D (5 bases). Germline CDR1 is MNHEY and CDR2 is SVGAGI. CDR3 length: 15 amino acids. Trimming removed 0 bases from V and 5 bases from J, with 10 bases in between. CDR3 amino acids: CASSYSRGKNEKLFF. The CDR3 nucleotides are TGTGCCAGCAGTTACTCACGGGGGAAGAATGAAAAACTGTTTTTT.

The rearrangement links TRBV7-9 to TRBJ1-5; 7 nucleotides align to TRBD1. The CDR3 is 16 amino acids. J was trimmed by 6 bases and V by 0 bases; bases with no gene match: 8. CDR1 is SEHNR and CDR2 is FQNEAQ in the germline V gene (reference sequence). The CDR3 DNA follows: TGTGCCAGCAGCTTAGCGTTAGGGGGCGCGTTTCAGCCCCAGCATTTT. This encodes CASSLALGGAFQPQHF.

The genes are TRBV4-1 and TRBJ1-1, with 8 positions matching TRBD1. CDR1 is MGHRA, CDR2 YSYEKL, per germline. V was pared by 4 bases and J by 1 base, with 2 bases of the junction left unmatched. This CDR3 region has 14 residues. CDR3 sequence reads: CASSLGTGNTEAFF. CDR3 coding DNA: TGCGCCAGCAGCCTCGGGACAGGGAACACTGAAGCTTTCTTT.

The V call is TRBV10-3, the J call TRBJ1-1; D is ambiguous. Germline lookup yields CDR1 ENHRY and CDR2 SYGVKD. V lost 10 bases and J lost 2, with 11 bases in between. The CDR3 has 12 amino acids. CDR3 sequence (DNA): TGTGCCACCAGAACGCTAAACACTGAAGCTTTCTTT. Translating gives CATRTLNTEAFF.

DNA for the CDR3: TGTGCCAATACCTGGGACAGGCAGTATGGCTACACCTTC. Its translation is CANTWDRQYGYTF. The V call is TRBV2, the J call TRBJ1-2; 8 nucleotides align to TRBD1. V lost 10 bases, J lost 5 bases, and 9 bases stayed unmatched. In germline, CDR1 is SNHLY, CDR2 FYNNEI. The CDR3 spans 13 residues. The whole variable domain, filled in from reference TRBV2 and TRBJ1-2, reads EPEVTQTPSHQVTQMGQEVILRCVPISNHLYFYWYRQILGQKVEFLVSFYNNEISEKSEIFDDQFSVERPDGSNFTLKIRSTKLEDSAMYFCANTWDRQYGYTFGSGTRLTVV.

The chain links TRBV18 to TRBJ2-5, with unresolved D. The V gene lost 4 bases and the J gene lost 10 bases, with 19 bases spanning the gap. There are 14 residues in the CDR3. The germline CDR1 and CDR2 sequences are KGHSH and LQKENI. CDR3 loop: CASSRNYYDRDQYF. The CDR3 nucleotides read TGTGCCAGCTCACGAAACTATTATGATAGAGACCAGTACTTC.

The genes are TRBV29-1 and TRBJ2-5; perhaps TRBD2 as D (6 bases). Trimming pared 3 bases from V and 4 bases from J, leaving 12 bases between. The CDR3 runs to 13 residues. In germline, CDR1 is SQVTM, CDR2 ANQGSEA. Here the CDR3 DNA reads TGCAGCGTTGATGCGGGGCGGACAGAGACCCAGTACTTC. Translating gives CSVDAGRTETQYF.

The rearrangement links TRBV6-5 to TRBJ1-5; TRBD1 matches 8 bases. This CDR3 region has 13 residues. CDR1 and CDR2 (germline): MNHEY, SVGAGI. With 5 bases clipped from V and 6 bases from J, the junction kept 3 bases outside the gene matches. The CDR3: CASSGQGSQPQHF. In DNA, the CDR3 is TGTGCCAGCAGTGGACAGGGCAGTCAGCCCCAGCATTTT.

This rearrangement joins TRBV10-3 to TRBJ1-1; D uncertain. The germline CDR1 and CDR2 sequences are ENHRY and SYGVKD. Between the trimmed V and J ends, which lost 10 bases and 1 base, there was a span of 10 bases. This CDR3 spans 12 amino acids. CDR3 in amino acids: CATRGPNTEAFF. As DNA, the CDR3 is TGTGCCACCCGCGGGCCGAACACTGAAGCTTTCTTT.

V gene TRBV19 combines with J gene TRBJ2-1, with TRBD2 identical over 11 bases. This CDR3 has 15 amino acids. Trimming at V came to 6 bases and at J to 0 bases, leaving 1 base not matched to a gene. Looked up from germline, CDR1 is LNHDA and CDR2 is SQIVND (reference sequence). DNA of the CDR3: TGTGCCAGTAGCCTAGCGGGGGGCTCCTACAATGAGCAGTTCTTC. Translated: CASSLAGGSYNEQFF.

This sequence joins TRBV5-4 and TRBJ1-1; no clear D gene. The CDR3 is made up of 12 amino acids. The V gene's germline CDR1 is SGHNT and CDR2 YYREEE (reference sequence). V was trimmed by 4 bases and J by 5 bases, leaving 9 bases between them. For the CDR3, the DNA is TGTGCCAGCAGCCCAGGATTGACTGAAGCTTTCTTT. This gives the protein CASSPGLTEAFF.

The chain recombines TRBV20-1 with TRBJ2-7; D possibly corresponds to TRBD1 (6 bases). V shed 6 bases and J shed 4 bases, with 10 bases lying between them. The V gene's germline CDR1 is DFQATT and CDR2 SNEGSKA (reference sequence). The CDR3 contains 11 residues. The DNA for the CDR3 is TGCAGTGCACCACAGGGTTACGAGCAGTACTTC. Translated, it gives CSAPQGYEQYF.